These T cell receptor beta chains were read from a single sample in a study of vaccination and CD4 T cells after COVID-19. These receptors have no known antigen. TCRdb reprocessed the PCR reads via MiXCR and lists one record per CDR3 protein. There are about 9,900 distinct CDR3 sequences in the sample; approximately 35% occur only once, and less than 35% lies in the top ten. The sample comprised CD4+ T cells from blood, cultured in vitro. These receptors were taken from a human donor in good health. Each CDR3 is given with its conserved first and last residue. The order of the fields is CDR3 protein, CDR3 DNA, D gene, J gene, V gene, CDR3 length, clone size. D genes are given only for firm matches. Clone size is shown for a subset of rows, as once, few, many or a class of expanded clone.

CDR3 protein: CASSPGWGPEAFF; CDR3 DNA: TGTGCCAGCAGCCCAGGATGGGGACCTGAAGCTTTCTTT; D gene: -; J gene: TRBJ1-1; V gene: TRBV7-2; CDR3 length: 13; clone size: few
CDR3 protein: CASSGRTDPGHETQYF; CDR3 DNA: TGCGCCAGCAGTGGTCGGACAGACCCAGGGCACGAGACCCAGTACTTC; D gene: -; J gene: TRBJ2-5; V gene: TRBV10-1; CDR3 length: 16; clone size: -
CDR3 protein: CASSLTTVSGANVLTF; CDR3 DNA: TGCGCCAGCAGCCTCACGACAGTATCCGGGGCCAACGTCCTGACTTTC; D gene: -; J gene: TRBJ2-6; V gene: TRBV5-1; CDR3 length: 16; clone size: -
CDR3 protein: CASTQGGLVNEQFF; CDR3 DNA: TGTGCCAGTACCCAGGGGGGCCTTGTGAATGAGCAGTTCTTC; D gene: -; J gene: TRBJ2-1; V gene: TRBV25-1; CDR3 length: 14; clone size: -
CDR3 protein: CASSYLGQPNTEAFF; CDR3 DNA: TGTGCCAGCAGTTACTTGGGACAGCCGAACACTGAAGCTTTCTTT; D gene: TRBD1; J gene: TRBJ1-1; V gene: TRBV6-5; CDR3 length: 15; clone size: few
CDR3 protein: CASSVSPQQKETQYF; CDR3 DNA: TGTGCCAGCAGCGTATCGCCACAGCAAAAAGAGACCCAGTACTTC; D gene: -; J gene: TRBJ2-5; V gene: TRBV9; CDR3 length: 15; clone size: -
CDR3 protein: CAGGAGTGVGETQYF; CDR3 DNA: TGTGCCGGGGGAGCCGGGACAGGGGTCGGAGAGACCCAGTACTTC; D gene: TRBD1; J gene: TRBJ2-5; V gene: TRBV7-8; CDR3 length: 15; clone size: few
CDR3 protein: CASSSQGEGSIEAFF; CDR3 DNA: TGTGCCAGCAGTTCGCAGGGCGAAGGATCCATTGAAGCTTTCTTT; D gene: -; J gene: TRBJ1-1; V gene: TRBV27; CDR3 length: 15; clone size: -
CDR3 protein: CASSEGSTEAFF; CDR3 DNA: TGTGCCAGCAGTGAGGGGAGCACTGAAGCTTTCTTT; D gene: -; J gene: TRBJ1-1; V gene: TRBV2; CDR3 length: 12; clone size: -
CDR3 protein: CASSLATTKRRLGNYGYTF; CDR3 DNA: TGTGCCAGCAGCTTAGCCACGACTAAACGTCGGTTGGGGAACTATGGCTACACCTTC; D gene: -; J gene: TRBJ1-2; V gene: TRBV7-2; CDR3 length: 19; clone size: -
CDR3 protein: CASSIGNRGLGTEAFF; CDR3 DNA: TGTGCCAGTAGTATAGGAAACAGGGGGCTAGGAACTGAAGCTTTCTTT; D gene: TRBD1; J gene: TRBJ1-1; V gene: TRBV19; CDR3 length: 16; clone size: -
CDR3 protein: CASSLLGAGAGLDEQFF; CDR3 DNA: TGTGCTAGCAGCTTACTTGGAGCGGGGGCCGGTTTAGATGAGCAGTTCTTC; D gene: TRBD2; J gene: TRBJ2-1; V gene: TRBV7-7; CDR3 length: 17; clone size: medium-sized
CDR3 protein: CASSFEAGELFF; CDR3 DNA: TGTGCCAGCAGTTTTGAGGCCGGGGAGCTGTTTTTT; D gene: -; J gene: TRBJ2-2; V gene: TRBV27; CDR3 length: 12; clone size: -
CDR3 protein: CSARTGSGTDTQYF; CDR3 DNA: TGCAGTGCTAGAACAGGGAGCGGTACAGATACGCAGTATTTT; D gene: -; J gene: TRBJ2-3; V gene: TRBV20-1; CDR3 length: 14; clone size: -
CDR3 protein: CASRSGTSVLSLHF; CDR3 DNA: TGTGCCAGTCGCTCCGGGACATCCGTTCTGTCCCTCCACTTT; D gene: -; J gene: TRBJ1-6; V gene: TRBV19; CDR3 length: 14; clone size: -
CDR3 protein: CASSPGQFNQPQHF; CDR3 DNA: TGTGCCAGCAGCCCAGGACAGTTCAATCAGCCCCAGCATTTT; D gene: -; J gene: TRBJ1-5; V gene: TRBV6-1; CDR3 length: 14; clone size: -
CDR3 protein: CASSEVKGDQETQYF; CDR3 DNA: TGTGCCAGCAGTGAGGTAAAGGGGGACCAAGAGACCCAGTACTTC; D gene: -; J gene: TRBJ2-5; V gene: TRBV6-1; CDR3 length: 15; clone size: few
CDR3 protein: CASSLARGNSPLHF; CDR3 DNA: TGTGCCAGCAGTCTCGCCAGGGGTAATTCACCCCTCCACTTT; D gene: -; J gene: TRBJ1-6; V gene: TRBV27; CDR3 length: 14; clone size: -
CDR3 protein: CASSKLGTGNNQPQHF; CDR3 DNA: TGTGCCAGCAGCAAACTCGGGACAGGCAACAATCAGCCCCAGCATTTT; D gene: TRBD1; J gene: TRBJ1-5; V gene: TRBV11-2; CDR3 length: 16; clone size: -
CDR3 protein: CAWKLGPNYGYTF; CDR3 DNA: TGTGCCTGGAAGTTGGGGCCTAACTATGGCTACACCTTC; D gene: -; J gene: TRBJ1-2; V gene: TRBV30; CDR3 length: 13; clone size: few
CDR3 protein: CASSRYTGAYEQYF; CDR3 DNA: TGTGCCAGCAGCCGCTACACAGGGGCCTACGAGCAGTACTTC; D gene: TRBD1; J gene: TRBJ2-7; V gene: TRBV4-2; CDR3 length: 14; clone size: -
CDR3 protein: CASSSSTDTQYF; CDR3 DNA: TGTGCCAGCAGCTCTAGCACAGATACGCAGTATTTT; D gene: -; J gene: TRBJ2-3; V gene: TRBV11-2; CDR3 length: 12; clone size: -
CDR3 protein: CASSPSWQEAFF; CDR3 DNA: TGTGCCAGCAGTCCTTCCTGGCAGGAAGCTTTCTTT; D gene: -; J gene: TRBJ1-1; V gene: TRBV12-3/TRBV12-4; CDR3 length: 12; clone size: once
CDR3 protein: CASSLAGGTGGYEQYF; CDR3 DNA: TGTGCCAGCAGCTTAGCGGGGGGGACAGGGGGCTACGAGCAGTACTTC; D gene: TRBD1; J gene: TRBJ2-7; V gene: TRBV7-9; CDR3 length: 16; clone size: -
CDR3 protein: CASSSPPVLADTQYF; CDR3 DNA: TGTGCCAGCAGTTCCCCTCCCGTGTTAGCAGATACGCAGTATTTT; D gene: -; J gene: TRBJ2-3; V gene: TRBV27; CDR3 length: 15; clone size: -
CDR3 protein: CAGSLAGTENTEAFF; CDR3 DNA: TGTGCCGGCAGCTTAGCGGGGACAGAGAACACTGAAGCTTTCTTT; D gene: TRBD1; J gene: TRBJ1-1; V gene: TRBV7-2; CDR3 length: 15; clone size: -
CDR3 protein: CASSVGHINEQFF; CDR3 DNA: TGCGCCAGCAGCGTGGGACATATCAATGAGCAGTTCTTC; D gene: -; J gene: TRBJ2-1; V gene: TRBV5-1; CDR3 length: 13; clone size: -
CDR3 protein: CSATSNRGDGYTF; CDR3 DNA: TGCAGTGCCACTTCAAACCGAGGTGATGGCTACACCTTC; D gene: -; J gene: TRBJ1-2; V gene: TRBV20-1; CDR3 length: 13; clone size: -
CDR3 protein: CASSSGTANSPLHF; CDR3 DNA: TGCGCCAGCAGCTCCGGGACAGCTAATTCACCCCTCCACTTT; D gene: TRBD1; J gene: TRBJ1-6; V gene: TRBV5-1; CDR3 length: 14; clone size: -
CDR3 protein: CASSPLAGGNTEAFF; CDR3 DNA: TGCGCCAGCAGCCCTTTGGCTGGGGGGAACACTGAAGCTTTCTTT; D gene: -; J gene: TRBJ1-1; V gene: TRBV5-1; CDR3 length: 15; clone size: once
CDR3 protein: CSARDLRIGGRNEQFF; CDR3 DNA: TGCAGTGCTAGAGACTTACGCATCGGGGGTCGGAATGAGCAGTTCTTC; D gene: -; J gene: TRBJ2-1; V gene: TRBV20-1; CDR3 length: 16; clone size: -
CDR3 protein: CASSEFGHLGNTEAFF; CDR3 DNA: TGCGCCAGCAGTGAGTTCGGGCACCTAGGCAACACTGAAGCTTTCTTT; D gene: -; J gene: TRBJ1-1; V gene: TRBV10-1; CDR3 length: 16; clone size: -
CDR3 protein: CSARGVGVGYNSPLHF; CDR3 DNA: TGCAGTGCTAGAGGGGTAGGAGTCGGCTATAATTCACCCCTCCACTTT; D gene: -; J gene: TRBJ1-6; V gene: TRBV20-1; CDR3 length: 16; clone size: -
CDR3 protein: CASSEGGETQYF; CDR3 DNA: TGTGCCAGCAGCGAGGGAGGAGAGACCCAGTACTTC; D gene: -; J gene: TRBJ2-5; V gene: TRBV9; CDR3 length: 12; clone size: few
CDR3 protein: CASSPSSDTYGYTF; CDR3 DNA: TGTGCCAGCAGCCCAAGCTCAGACACTTATGGCTACACCTTC; D gene: -; J gene: TRBJ1-2; V gene: TRBV7-9; CDR3 length: 14; clone size: few
CDR3 protein: CASRFMDSGANVLTF; CDR3 DNA: TGTGCCAGCAGGTTTATGGACTCTGGGGCCAACGTCCTGACTTTC; D gene: -; J gene: TRBJ2-6; V gene: TRBV6-1; CDR3 length: 15; clone size: -
CDR3 protein: CASSSGLLVYGYTF; CDR3 DNA: TGTGCCAGCAGCTCCGGCCTGCTTGTCTATGGCTACACCTTC; D gene: -; J gene: TRBJ1-2; V gene: TRBV7-8; CDR3 length: 14; clone size: -
CDR3 protein: CASSLGQSSYNEQFF; CDR3 DNA: TGTGCCAGCAGCTTAGGACAGAGCTCCTACAATGAGCAGTTCTTC; D gene: -; J gene: TRBJ2-1; V gene: TRBV11-1; CDR3 length: 15; clone size: few
CDR3 protein: CASSQTTAALYEQYF; CDR3 DNA: TGTGCCAGCAGTCAAACCACAGCGGCACTCTACGAGCAGTACTTC; D gene: -; J gene: TRBJ2-7; V gene: TRBV27; CDR3 length: 15; clone size: few
CDR3 protein: CASSIGRARRGTDTQYF; CDR3 DNA: TGTGCCAGTAGTATAGGACGCGCAAGGAGGGGTACAGATACGCAGTATTTT; D gene: -; J gene: TRBJ2-3; V gene: TRBV19; CDR3 length: 17; clone size: -
CDR3 protein: CASSFPPSPLHF; CDR3 DNA: TGTGCCAGCAGCTTCCCCCCCTCACCCCTCCACTTT; D gene: -; J gene: TRBJ1-6; V gene: TRBV7-9; CDR3 length: 12; clone size: few
CDR3 protein: CASRDISGQSYGYTF; CDR3 DNA: TGTGCCAGCCGAGATATTTCGGGACAGTCGTATGGCTACACCTTC; D gene: TRBD1; J gene: TRBJ1-2; V gene: TRBV6-1; CDR3 length: 15; clone size: few
CDR3 protein: CASSLAQGRRPQHF; CDR3 DNA: TGTGCCAGCAGTTTAGCGCAGGGACGGCGGCCCCAGCATTTT; D gene: -; J gene: TRBJ1-5; V gene: TRBV12-3/TRBV12-4; CDR3 length: 14; clone size: -
CDR3 protein: CASSSTLPGQGTYGYTF; CDR3 DNA: TGTGCCAGTAGTAGTACCCTTCCGGGACAGGGGACATATGGCTACACCTTC; D gene: TRBD1; J gene: TRBJ1-2; V gene: TRBV19; CDR3 length: 17; clone size: few
CDR3 protein: CASSLVQDEQYF; CDR3 DNA: TGTGCCAGCAGCTTAGTTCAGGACGAGCAGTACTTC; D gene: -; J gene: TRBJ2-7; V gene: TRBV7-9; CDR3 length: 12; clone size: -
CDR3 protein: CASSTIKTGELFF; CDR3 DNA: TGTGCCAGCAGCACAATTAAGACCGGGGAGCTGTTTTTT; D gene: -; J gene: TRBJ2-2; V gene: TRBV6-1; CDR3 length: 13; clone size: -
CDR3 protein: CSARDSRAGPETQYF; CDR3 DNA: TGCAGTGCTAGAGATAGCAGGGCAGGGCCAGAGACCCAGTACTTC; D gene: -; J gene: TRBJ2-5; V gene: TRBV20-1; CDR3 length: 15; clone size: few
CDR3 protein: CASGQGGSGGLIEQFF; CDR3 DNA: TGTGCCAGCGGACAGGGTGGAAGCGGGGGACTTATTGAGCAGTTCTTC; D gene: -; J gene: TRBJ2-1; V gene: TRBV7-6; CDR3 length: 16; clone size: few
CDR3 protein: CAISPAGQGPYEQYF; CDR3 DNA: TGTGCCATCAGCCCCGCGGGACAGGGACCGTACGAGCAGTACTTC; D gene: TRBD1; J gene: TRBJ2-7; V gene: TRBV10-3; CDR3 length: 15; clone size: -
CDR3 protein: CATSVTSGYRETQYF; CDR3 DNA: TGTGCCACCAGCGTCACTAGCGGGTACAGGGAGACCCAGTACTTC; D gene: TRBD2; J gene: TRBJ2-5; V gene: TRBV15; CDR3 length: 15; clone size: -
CDR3 protein: CAISEEGMNTEAFF; CDR3 DNA: TGTGCCATCAGTGAAGAGGGTATGAACACTGAAGCTTTCTTT; D gene: -; J gene: TRBJ1-1; V gene: TRBV10-3; CDR3 length: 14; clone size: -
CDR3 protein: CASSKGQGAFF; CDR3 DNA: TGTGCCAGCTCAAAGGGGCAGGGGGCTTTCTTT; D gene: -; J gene: TRBJ1-1; V gene: TRBV18; CDR3 length: 11; clone size: few
CDR3 protein: CASSEAVWSPLHF; CDR3 DNA: TGCGCCAGCAGTGAGGCAGTCTGGTCACCCCTCCACTTT; D gene: -; J gene: TRBJ1-6; V gene: TRBV10-2; CDR3 length: 13; clone size: few
CDR3 protein: CASSLALGVTEAFF; CDR3 DNA: TGTGCCAGCAGCTTAGCGCTTGGGGTTACTGAAGCTTTCTTT; D gene: -; J gene: TRBJ1-1; V gene: TRBV7-8; CDR3 length: 14; clone size: -
CDR3 protein: CASSFGLGQMNTEAFF; CDR3 DNA: TGTGCCAGCAGCTTCGGGTTGGGACAGATGAACACTGAAGCTTTCTTT; D gene: TRBD1; J gene: TRBJ1-1; V gene: TRBV7-2; CDR3 length: 16; clone size: few